This passage covers 6 T cell receptor beta chains from one sample sequenced in a study of spatial heterogeneity in lung cancer. Specified time point: sample taken at primary tumor resection. TCRs were sequenced from unsorted whole RNA of tumor, nontumor lung or PBMC. One entry per CDR3 protein results from TCRdb running MiXCR on the 5' RACE reads. The table includes more than 5,000 distinct CDR3 sequences, 12% detected once. The source material was normal lung tissue next to the tumor, sampled at surgery. The source of these receptors is a male donor with early-stage non-small cell lung cancer.

By sample share, this clonotype is medium-sized. The rearrangement uses TRBV5-1 and TRBJ2-3; D possibly corresponds to TRBD1 (6 bases). Germline-derived CDR1 and CDR2 are SGHRS and YFSETQ. V was pared by 0 bases and J by 2 bases, with 19 bases between. The CDR3 loop spans 18 amino acids. The CDR3, as DNA: TGCGCCAGCAGCTTGGGTTTACGACAGGAGAGATTCACAGATACGCAGTATTTT. This encodes CASSLGLRQERFTDTQYF.

This rearrangement joins TRBV28 to TRBJ1-1; no reliable D call. Germline CDR1 and CDR2: MDHEN and SYDVKM. The CDR3 consists of 15 residues. Trimming stripped 4 bases from V and 1 base from J, with 13 bases between. CDR3 amino acids: CASSSLGSENTEAFF. The CDR3 region has the DNA TGTGCCAGCAGTTCCCTTGGTTCAGAGAACACTGAAGCTTTCTTT.

This clonotype occurred many times. The V gene is TRBV14, the J gene TRBJ1-4; D ambiguous. V lost 1 base and J lost 2, with 11 bases in between. Germline-derived CDR1 and CDR2 are SGHDN and FVKESK. The CDR3 runs to 16 residues. CDR3 loop: CASSQGRGRTNEKLFF. The CDR3, as DNA: TGTGCCAGCAGCCAAGGGCGGGGTAGGACTAATGAAAAACTGTTTTTT. The whole variable domain, remainder taken from reference TRBV14 and TRBJ1-4, is EAGVTQFPSHSVIEKGQTVTLRCDPISGHDNLYWYRRVMGKEIKFLLHFVKESKQDESGMPNNRFLAERTGGTYSTLKVQPAELEDSGVYFCASSQGRGRTNEKLFFGSGTQLSVL.

Relative to its sample, this clonotype is medium-sized (0.01 to 0.1%). The DNA for the CDR3 is TGCAGCGTTGGCAGGGATTCCACCGGGGAGCTGTTTTTT. Residues: CSVGRDSTGELFF. The chain combines TRBV29-1 with TRBJ2-2; D is perhaps TRBD1 (5 bases). Trimming took off 4 bases at V and 4 bases at J, with 10 bases between the two ends. In germline, CDR1 is SQVTM, CDR2 ANQGSEA. This CDR3 comprises 13 residues.

This clonotype was observed at least ten times. This rearrangement joins TRBV10-3 to TRBJ1-1; 9 bases align to TRBD1. V lost 2 bases and J lost 4; bases outside the gene matches: 5. Germline CDR1 ENHRY, CDR2 SYGVKD. There are 15 residues in the CDR3. CDR3 sequence: CAISEPGQGITEAFF. CDR3 bases: TGTGCCATCAGTGAGCCGGGACAGGGTATCACTGAAGCTTTCTTT.

In this sample, this clonotype is medium-sized. The chain links TRBV6-5 to TRBJ2-1, with D possibly TRBD2 on 5 matching bases. Germline CDR1 is MNHEY and CDR2 is SVGAGI. Trimming removed 2 bases from V and 5 bases from J, with 7 bases in between. This CDR3 has 13 amino acids. The DNA for the CDR3 is TGTGCCAGCAGTTACGACGGGAACAATGAGCAGTTCTTC. This codes for CASSYDGNNEQFF.